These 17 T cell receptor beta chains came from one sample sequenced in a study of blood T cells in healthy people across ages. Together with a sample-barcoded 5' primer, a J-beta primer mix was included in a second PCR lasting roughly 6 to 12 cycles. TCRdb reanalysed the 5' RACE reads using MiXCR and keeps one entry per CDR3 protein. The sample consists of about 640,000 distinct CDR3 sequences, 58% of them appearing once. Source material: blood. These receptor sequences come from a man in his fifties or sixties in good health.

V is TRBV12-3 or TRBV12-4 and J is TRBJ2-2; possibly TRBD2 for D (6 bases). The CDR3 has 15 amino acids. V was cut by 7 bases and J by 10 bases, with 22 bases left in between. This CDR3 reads CASISGVGGTEELFF. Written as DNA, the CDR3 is TGTGCCAGCATCTCGGGGGTCGGCGGGACTGAGGAGCTGTTTTTT.

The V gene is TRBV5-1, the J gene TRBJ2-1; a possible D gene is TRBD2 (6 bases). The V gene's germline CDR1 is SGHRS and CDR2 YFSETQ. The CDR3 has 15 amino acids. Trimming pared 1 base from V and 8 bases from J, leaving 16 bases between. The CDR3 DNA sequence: TGCGCCAGCAGCTTGAGGACACCTTGGGGGGATGAGCAGTTCTTC. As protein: CASSLRTPWGDEQFF.

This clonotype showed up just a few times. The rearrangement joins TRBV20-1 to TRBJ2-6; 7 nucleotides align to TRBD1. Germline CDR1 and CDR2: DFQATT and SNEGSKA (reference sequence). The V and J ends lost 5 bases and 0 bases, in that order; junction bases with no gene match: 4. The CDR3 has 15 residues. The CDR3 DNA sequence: TGCAGTGCTGGCGACAGGGTCTCTGGGGCCAACGTCCTGACTTTC. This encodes CSAGDRVSGANVLTF.

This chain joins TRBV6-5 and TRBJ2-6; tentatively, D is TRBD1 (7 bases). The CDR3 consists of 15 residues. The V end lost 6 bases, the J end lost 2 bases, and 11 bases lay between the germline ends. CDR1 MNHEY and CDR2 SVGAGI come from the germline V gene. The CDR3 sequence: CASSRGTAGANVLTF. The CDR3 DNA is TGTGCCAGCAGCCGCGGGACAGCTGGGGCCAACGTCCTGACTTTC.

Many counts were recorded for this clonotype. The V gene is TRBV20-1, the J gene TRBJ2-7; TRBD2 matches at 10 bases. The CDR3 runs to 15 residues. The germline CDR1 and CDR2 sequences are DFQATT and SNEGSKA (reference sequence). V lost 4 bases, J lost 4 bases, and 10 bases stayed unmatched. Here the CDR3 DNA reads TGCAGTGCTATCCCGGCTAGCGGGGGTTCGTACGAGCAGTACTTC. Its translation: CSAIPASGGSYEQYF.

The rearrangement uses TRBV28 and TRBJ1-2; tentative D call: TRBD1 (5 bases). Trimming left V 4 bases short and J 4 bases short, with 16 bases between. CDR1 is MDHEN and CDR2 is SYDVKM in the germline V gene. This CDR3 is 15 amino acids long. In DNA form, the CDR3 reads TGTGCCAGCAGTTCAGCAGGGCTATTGTCCTATGGCTACACCTTC. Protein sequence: CASSSAGLLSYGYTF.

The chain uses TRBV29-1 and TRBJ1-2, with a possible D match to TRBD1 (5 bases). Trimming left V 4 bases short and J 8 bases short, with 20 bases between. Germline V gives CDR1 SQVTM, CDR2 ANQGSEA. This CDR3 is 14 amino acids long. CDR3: CSVASQGNVLGYTF. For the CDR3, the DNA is TGCAGCGTTGCTTCCCAGGGAAATGTCCTGGGCTACACCTTC.

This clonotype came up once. CDR3 sequence: CASSTTGRLQETQYF. The CDR3 bases are TGTGCCAGCTCCACGACAGGGAGGCTTCAAGAGACCCAGTACTTC. The J gene is TRBJ2-5, the V gene TRBV14; TRBD1 might be the D (7 bases). This CDR3 contains 15 residues. The ends were cut back, 8 bases at V and 2 bases at J, with 18 bases in the middle. Germline CDR1 and CDR2: SGHDN and FVKESK.

Here the CDR3 reads CASSLVRNSPLHF. The CDR3 nucleotides are TGCGCCAGCAGCTTGGTTAGGAATTCACCCCTCCACTTT. V usage is TRBV5-1 and J usage is TRBJ1-6; D ambiguous. CDR3 length equals 13 residues. Between the trimmed V and J ends, which lost 0 bases and 7 bases, there was a span of 5 bases. The germline V gene has CDR1 SGHRS and CDR2 YFSETQ.

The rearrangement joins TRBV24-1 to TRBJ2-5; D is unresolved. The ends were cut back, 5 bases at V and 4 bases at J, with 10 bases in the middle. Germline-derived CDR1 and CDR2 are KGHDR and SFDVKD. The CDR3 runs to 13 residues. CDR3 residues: CATSGKARETQYF. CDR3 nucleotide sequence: TGTGCCACCAGTGGCAAAGCAAGAGAGACCCAGTACTTC.

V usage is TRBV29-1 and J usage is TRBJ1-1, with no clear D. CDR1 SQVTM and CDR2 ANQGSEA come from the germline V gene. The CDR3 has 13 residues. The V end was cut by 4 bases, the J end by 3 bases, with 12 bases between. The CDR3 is CSVGPDTDTEAFF. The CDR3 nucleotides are TGCAGCGTTGGGCCGGATACCGACACTGAAGCTTTCTTT.

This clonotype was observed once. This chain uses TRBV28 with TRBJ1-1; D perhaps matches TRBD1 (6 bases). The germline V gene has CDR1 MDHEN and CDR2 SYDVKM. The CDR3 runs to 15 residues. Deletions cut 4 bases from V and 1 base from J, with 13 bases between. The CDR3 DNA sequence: TGTGCCAGCAGTTCACAGGGCTCGGGGAACACTGAAGCTTTCTTT. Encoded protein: CASSSQGSGNTEAFF.

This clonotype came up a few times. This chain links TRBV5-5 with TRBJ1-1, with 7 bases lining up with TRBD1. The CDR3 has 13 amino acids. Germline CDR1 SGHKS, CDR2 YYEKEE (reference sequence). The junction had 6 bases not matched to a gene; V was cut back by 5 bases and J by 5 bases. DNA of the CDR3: TGTGCCAGCAGGTTCACAGGGGTGACTGAAGCTTTCTTT. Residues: CASRFTGVTEAFF.

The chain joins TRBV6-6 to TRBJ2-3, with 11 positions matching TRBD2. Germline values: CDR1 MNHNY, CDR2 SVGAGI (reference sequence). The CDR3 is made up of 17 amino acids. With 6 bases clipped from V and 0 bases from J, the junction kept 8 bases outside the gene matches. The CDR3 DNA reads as TGTGCCAGCAGACCTCCTTCTAGCGGGAGGAGCACAGATACGCAGTATTTT. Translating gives CASRPPSSGRSTDTQYF.

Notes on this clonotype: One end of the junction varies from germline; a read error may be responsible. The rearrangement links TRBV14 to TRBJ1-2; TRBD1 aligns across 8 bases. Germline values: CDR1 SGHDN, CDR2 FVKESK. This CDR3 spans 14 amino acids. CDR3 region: CASSQDGRGLGYTF. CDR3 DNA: TGTGCCAGCAGTCAAGATGGCAGGGGGCTAGGCTACACCTTC.

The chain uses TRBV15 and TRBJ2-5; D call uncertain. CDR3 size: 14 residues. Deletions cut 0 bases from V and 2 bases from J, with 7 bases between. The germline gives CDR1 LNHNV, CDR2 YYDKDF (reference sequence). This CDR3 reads CATSRDKRQETQYF. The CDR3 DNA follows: TGTGCCACCAGCAGAGACAAGCGTCAAGAGACCCAGTACTTC.

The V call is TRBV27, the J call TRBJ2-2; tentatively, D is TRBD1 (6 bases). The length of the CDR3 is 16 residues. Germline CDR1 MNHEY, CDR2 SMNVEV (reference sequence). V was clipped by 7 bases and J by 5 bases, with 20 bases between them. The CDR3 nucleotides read TGTGCCAGCACCCCGTTGTCCAGGGGTTATACCGGGGAGCTGTTTTTT. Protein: CASTPLSRGYTGELFF.